This is a list of T cell receptor beta chains from one sample in a study of T cell repertoires in cytomegalovirus infection. Antigen specificity for these receptors is unknown. TCRdb reanalysed the reads using MiXCR and keeps one entry per CDR3 protein. This table has roughly 990,000 distinct CDR3 sequences, roughly 30% appearing once. The sequencing used cultured CD8+ T cells from PBMCs, collected from culture after CMV antigen stimulation. The receptor set was obtained from a human donor in good health (CMV status not recorded). Some clones in this sample may be carry-over from other donors' samples. The CDR3 runs from the conserved cysteine through the conserved F or W. The D gene is left open where the match is weak. Size is stated for part of the rows, as once, few or many counts, or as a class when the clone is expanded.

v_gene: TRBV5-5
d_gene: -
j_gene: TRBJ1-6
abundance: -
CDR3nt: TGTGCCAGCAGCTTGGGAAATCGGTCACCCCTCCACTTT
CDR3aa: CASSLGNRSPLHF

v_gene: TRBV4-1
d_gene: -
j_gene: TRBJ2-5
abundance: -
CDR3nt: TGCGCCAGCAGCCAAGAAGTAAGACAAGAGACCCAGTACTTC
CDR3aa: CASSQEVRQETQYF

v_gene: TRBV6-2/TRBV6-3
d_gene: TRBD2
j_gene: TRBJ2-1
abundance: many
CDR3nt: TGTGCCAGCAGTTACCCGGGACTAGACTACAATGAGCAGTTCTTC
CDR3aa: CASSYPGLDYNEQFF

v_gene: TRBV7-2
d_gene: TRBD2
j_gene: TRBJ2-7
abundance: many
CDR3nt: TGTGCCAGCAGCCCTGGGACTAGCGGGAGCTCTTACTACGAGCAGTACTTC
CDR3aa: CASSPGTSGSSYYEQYF

v_gene: TRBV18
d_gene: -
j_gene: TRBJ2-1
abundance: -
CDR3nt: TGTGCCAGCTCACCTACACAGGGACGGAATGAGCAGTTCTTC
CDR3aa: CASSPTQGRNEQFF

v_gene: TRBV7-6
d_gene: -
j_gene: TRBJ2-3
abundance: -
CDR3nt: TGTGCCAGCAGCTTAGGTTTCCACTTTGCGGATACGCAGTATTTT
CDR3aa: CASSLGFHFADTQYF

v_gene: TRBV4-2
d_gene: -
j_gene: TRBJ2-1
abundance: few
CDR3nt: TGTGCCAGCAGCCAAGTTAGTACCGGGCTAACCTGGGATGAGCAGTTCTTC
CDR3aa: CASSQVSTGLTWDEQFF

v_gene: TRBV20-1
d_gene: -
j_gene: TRBJ1-2
abundance: few
CDR3nt: TGCAGTGCTGGGGACTCGACAGGCTTTTATGGCTACACCTTC
CDR3aa: CSAGDSTGFYGYTF

v_gene: TRBV6-6
d_gene: TRBD2
j_gene: TRBJ2-5
abundance: once
CDR3nt: TGTGCCAGCAGCAGCGGGGGGGAGGTGAGGGACCAAGAGACCCAGTACTTC
CDR3aa: CASSSGGEVRDQETQYF

v_gene: TRBV5-5
d_gene: TRBD1
j_gene: TRBJ1-3
abundance: few
CDR3nt: TGTGCCAGCAGCTCCCTTGACAGGGGGCGCGGAAACACCATATATTTT
CDR3aa: CASSSLDRGRGNTIYF

v_gene: TRBV29-1
d_gene: TRBD1
j_gene: TRBJ1-2
abundance: -
CDR3nt: TGCAGCGTTGATGCCGGGGACAGGGTTTCTGGCTACACCTTC
CDR3aa: CSVDAGDRVSGYTF

v_gene: TRBV11-3
d_gene: TRBD1
j_gene: TRBJ2-3
abundance: -
CDR3nt: TGTGCCAGCAGCTTACCGGGACAGCGCACAGATACGCAGTATTTT
CDR3aa: CASSLPGQRTDTQYF

v_gene: TRBV5-1
d_gene: TRBD1
j_gene: TRBJ1-1
abundance: once
CDR3nt: TGCGCCAGCGCAGGGGGTAGAACTGAAGCTTTCTTT
CDR3aa: CASAGGRTEAFF

v_gene: TRBV12-3/TRBV12-4
d_gene: -
j_gene: TRBJ1-2
abundance: -
CDR3nt: TGTGCCAGCACCTTGGGAGGGGGGACTGGCTACACCTTC
CDR3aa: CASTLGGGTGYTF

v_gene: TRBV15
d_gene: -
j_gene: TRBJ2-7
abundance: few
CDR3nt: TGTGCCACCAGCAGAGGAGGGGCCAACTACGAGCAGTACTTC
CDR3aa: CATSRGGANYEQYF

v_gene: TRBV28
d_gene: -
j_gene: TRBJ1-5
abundance: once
CDR3nt: TGTGCCAGCAGTTTGCCCTTTGACAGACACAATCAGCCCCAGCATTTT
CDR3aa: CASSLPFDRHNQPQHF

v_gene: TRBV6-5
d_gene: TRBD1
j_gene: TRBJ2-4
abundance: -
CDR3nt: TGTGCCAGCACCCTGACAGGGGGATCAGACATTCAGTACTTC
CDR3aa: CASTLTGGSDIQYF

v_gene: TRBV7-6
d_gene: -
j_gene: TRBJ1-2
abundance: few
CDR3nt: TGTGCCAGCAGCCCGAGGACCACGGCGGATGGCTACACCTTC
CDR3aa: CASSPRTTADGYTF

v_gene: TRBV7-4
d_gene: TRBD2
j_gene: TRBJ2-3
abundance: -
CDR3nt: TGTGCCAGCAGCTTAAAGCTAGCGGGGGCCGGTTACACAGATACGCAGTATTTT
CDR3aa: CASSLKLAGAGYTDTQYF

v_gene: TRBV7-6
d_gene: TRBD1
j_gene: TRBJ2-7
abundance: -
CDR3nt: TGTGCCAGCAGCTTAGGAAGTTTGGGTGACAGGGTCGAGTACTTC
CDR3aa: CASSLGSLGDRVEYF

v_gene: TRBV25-1
d_gene: -
j_gene: TRBJ2-5
abundance: few
CDR3nt: TGTGCCAGCAGTGAAAGTGGTAGGGAAGAGACCCAGTACTTC
CDR3aa: CASSESGREETQYF

v_gene: TRBV24-1
d_gene: TRBD1
j_gene: TRBJ1-2
abundance: -
CDR3nt: TGTGCCACCAGTGATACCAGGGGGACGGTCTATGGCTACACCTTC
CDR3aa: CATSDTRGTVYGYTF

v_gene: TRBV19
d_gene: TRBD2
j_gene: TRBJ2-1
abundance: few
CDR3nt: TGTGCCAGTAAACCGCTAGCGGGGGGGAGCTATGAGCAGTTCTTC
CDR3aa: CASKPLAGGSYEQFF

v_gene: TRBV6-5
d_gene: -
j_gene: TRBJ2-2
abundance: many
CDR3nt: TGTGCCAGCAGTTACGCCCTAGTCGCCGGGGAGCTGTTTTTT
CDR3aa: CASSYALVAGELFF

v_gene: TRBV9
d_gene: -
j_gene: TRBJ2-4
abundance: few
CDR3nt: TGTGCCAGCAGCCCCGGACACAAAAACATTCAGTACTTC
CDR3aa: CASSPGHKNIQYF

v_gene: TRBV19
d_gene: -
j_gene: TRBJ1-1
abundance: -
CDR3nt: TGTGCCAGTAGGTCCCCTGGGGGGAGAGAAGCTTTCTTT
CDR3aa: CASRSPGGREAFF

v_gene: TRBV7-2
d_gene: -
j_gene: TRBJ1-5
abundance: many
CDR3nt: TGTGCCAGCAGCTTAGGAAGGACGGTGGTTAGCAATCAGCCCCAGCATTTT
CDR3aa: CASSLGRTVVSNQPQHF

v_gene: TRBV4-3
d_gene: -
j_gene: TRBJ1-1
abundance: few
CDR3nt: TGCGCCAGCAGCCAAGATCTGGGGGACACTGAAGCTTTCTTT
CDR3aa: CASSQDLGDTEAFF

v_gene: TRBV27
d_gene: -
j_gene: TRBJ1-2
abundance: -
CDR3nt: TGTGCCAGCAGTTTCATTGGAACAGGGTATGGCTACACCTTC
CDR3aa: CASSFIGTGYGYTF

v_gene: TRBV18
d_gene: TRBD1
j_gene: TRBJ1-2
abundance: few
CDR3nt: TGTGCCAGCTCTCATCTCGAGACAGGGGTCAGGAGCGGCTACACCTTC
CDR3aa: CASSHLETGVRSGYTF

v_gene: TRBV9
d_gene: -
j_gene: TRBJ2-2
abundance: -
CDR3nt: TGTGCCAGCAGCGTAGTAGGGGTCGGGGAGCTGTTTTTT
CDR3aa: CASSVVGVGELFF

v_gene: TRBV6-1
d_gene: TRBD1
j_gene: TRBJ1-5
abundance: -
CDR3nt: TGTGCCAGCAGCCCCCGGACAGGGCGGAATCAGCCCCAGCATTTT
CDR3aa: CASSPRTGRNQPQHF

v_gene: TRBV7-9
d_gene: -
j_gene: TRBJ1-2
abundance: -
CDR3nt: TGTGCCAGCAGCTTTCGGGGCGGGAATGGCTACACCTTC
CDR3aa: CASSFRGGNGYTF

v_gene: TRBV20-1
d_gene: -
j_gene: TRBJ2-7
abundance: many
CDR3nt: TGCAGTGCTACCGCGTCAGGGGCCGAGTACGTTTGGGGGGAGCAGTACTTC
CDR3aa: CSATASGAEYVWGEQYF

v_gene: TRBV14
d_gene: TRBD1
j_gene: TRBJ1-2
abundance: few
CDR3nt: TGTGCCAGCAGCTCCGGGACAGGGGGCGACTATGGCTACACCTTC
CDR3aa: CASSSGTGGDYGYTF

v_gene: TRBV27
d_gene: -
j_gene: TRBJ2-4
abundance: -
CDR3nt: TGTGCCAGCAGTTTGTTAGGAGTTCCCGGGGACATTCAGTACTTC
CDR3aa: CASSLLGVPGDIQYF

v_gene: TRBV12-3/TRBV12-4
d_gene: -
j_gene: TRBJ1-5
abundance: few
CDR3nt: TGTGCCAGCAGTCATTCCGGGACACCTTACAATCAGCCCCAGCATTTT
CDR3aa: CASSHSGTPYNQPQHF

v_gene: TRBV4-1
d_gene: -
j_gene: TRBJ2-5
abundance: few
CDR3nt: TGCGCCAGCAGCCAAGAAGAAATTGGCCAAGAGACCCAGTACTTC
CDR3aa: CASSQEEIGQETQYF

v_gene: TRBV7-9
d_gene: -
j_gene: TRBJ1-2
abundance: few
CDR3nt: TGTGCCAGCAGCTTCACAGGCTTTCATGGCTACACCTTC
CDR3aa: CASSFTGFHGYTF

v_gene: TRBV5-3
d_gene: -
j_gene: TRBJ2-2
abundance: -
CDR3nt: TGTGCCACCTCAAGGGGGGGAGACACCGGGGAGCTGTTTTTT
CDR3aa: CATSRGGDTGELFF

v_gene: TRBV5-4
d_gene: TRBD2
j_gene: TRBJ2-5
abundance: few
CDR3nt: TGTGCCAGCAGCTTCATAGCGGGGGGGCGGCAAGAGACCCAGTACTTC
CDR3aa: CASSFIAGGRQETQYF

v_gene: TRBV25-1
d_gene: TRBD1
j_gene: TRBJ1-2
abundance: few
CDR3nt: TGTGCCAGCAGTGAAACCCGACAGGGGGCAGGTGGCTACACCTTC
CDR3aa: CASSETRQGAGGYTF

v_gene: TRBV7-8
d_gene: -
j_gene: TRBJ2-1
abundance: -
CDR3nt: TGTGCCAGCAGCTCCCCGGACCGAAATGAGCAGTTCTTC
CDR3aa: CASSSPDRNEQFF

v_gene: TRBV5-4
d_gene: TRBD1
j_gene: TRBJ2-3
abundance: -
CDR3nt: TGTGCCAGCAGCTCGGACAGGGGCGTCCCAGATACGCAGTATTTT
CDR3aa: CASSSDRGVPDTQYF

v_gene: TRBV7-9
d_gene: -
j_gene: TRBJ1-5
abundance: -
CDR3nt: TGTGCCAGCGAAGGAAAGGGCAATCAGCCCCAGCATTTT
CDR3aa: CASEGKGNQPQHF

v_gene: TRBV28
d_gene: -
j_gene: TRBJ1-1
abundance: few
CDR3nt: TGTGCCAGCAGTTCCCAGTTGAACACTGAAGCTTTCTTT
CDR3aa: CASSSQLNTEAFF

v_gene: TRBV11-2
d_gene: -
j_gene: TRBJ1-2
abundance: once
CDR3nt: TGTGCCAGCAGCGGGAGAGGGGAAGGCTACACCTTC
CDR3aa: CASSGRGEGYTF

v_gene: TRBV9
d_gene: -
j_gene: TRBJ1-3
abundance: few
CDR3nt: TGTGCCAGTACCGATCCTTCCTCTGGAAACACCATATATTTT
CDR3aa: CASTDPSSGNTIYF

v_gene: TRBV5-1
d_gene: -
j_gene: TRBJ2-1
abundance: few
CDR3nt: TGCGCCAGCAGCTTGGTTAAAACGGTAATAGGGGGCAATGAGCAGTTCTTC
CDR3aa: CASSLVKTVIGGNEQFF

v_gene: TRBV6-6
d_gene: -
j_gene: TRBJ2-3
abundance: -
CDR3nt: TGTGCCAGCAGCGCACTTAGGGGGAGCACAGATACGCAGTATTTT
CDR3aa: CASSALRGSTDTQYF

v_gene: TRBV27
d_gene: -
j_gene: TRBJ2-5
abundance: few
CDR3nt: TGTGCCAGCAGTGCCAGGGTTCGTCAAGAGACCCAGTACTTC
CDR3aa: CASSARVRQETQYF

v_gene: TRBV7-6
d_gene: TRBD1
j_gene: TRBJ2-3
abundance: -
CDR3nt: TGTGCCAGCAGCTTAGGAGGGGGCCACAGGTATGGAGATACGCAGTATTTT
CDR3aa: CASSLGGGHRYGDTQYF

v_gene: TRBV6-6
d_gene: -
j_gene: TRBJ1-4
abundance: few
CDR3nt: TGTGCCAGCAGTTACTCTGGTTGGGAAAAACTGTTTTTT
CDR3aa: CASSYSGWEKLFF

v_gene: TRBV20-1
d_gene: -
j_gene: TRBJ1-2
abundance: -
CDR3nt: TGCAGTGCTAACCCCAAGTACTATGGCTACACCTTC
CDR3aa: CSANPKYYGYTF

v_gene: TRBV4-1
d_gene: -
j_gene: TRBJ2-1
abundance: -
CDR3nt: TGCGCCAGCAGCCAAGATCTTGACGGGGTTCGCTCCTACAATGAGCAGTTCTTC
CDR3aa: CASSQDLDGVRSYNEQFF